This entry describes one T cell receptor (beta chain). Authors' analysis steps: Reference gene primer amplification gave estimated nucleated cell counts. Only in-frame clones appear in the TCRdb table, and some are missing; sequencing was by immunoSEQ multiplex PCR. V and J calls and clone size are as listed in that table; D and trimming were resolved from the DNA. The table includes some 190,000 clones, 82% detected once. CDR1 SGHRS and CDR2 YFSETQ come from the germline V gene. Trimming stripped 0 bases from V and 5 bases from J, with 12 bases between. The CDR3 is 15 residues long. The data were obtained in a study of blood T cell repertoires in COVID-19. Study at large: Researchers got acute and convalescent COVID-19 samples from the United States, Italy and Spain. In each case, the material was cDNA or gDNA derived from T cells, B-cell-depleted T cells, or PBMCs.

The genes are TRBV5-1 and TRBJ1-5, with D possibly matching TRBD1 (6 bases). Sequencing was performed on peripheral blood. The clonotype originates from a woman older than 75 with active or convalescent COVID-19. As DNA, the CDR3 is TGCGCCAGCAGCTTGGATTCAGGGGCTGATCAGCCCCAGCATTTT. As protein: CASSLDSGADQPQHF.